What follows are 24 T cell receptor beta chains derived from one specimen sequenced in a study of regulatory T cells in long-lasting Graves disease. Relying on iRepertoire HTBI primers and Arm-PCR of CDR3 regions, the team built TCR beta libraries. One entry per CDR3 protein results from TCRdb running MiXCR on the multiplex PCR reads. Here the sample spans about 290,000 distinct CDR3 sequences, roughly a fifth being singletons. As for time point: persistent/refractory GD, antithyroid drugs over 5 years with positive TRAb. Construction of the TCR library relied on RNA isolated from PBMCs. Sequencing was performed on peripheral blood mononuclear cells (PBMCs), taken when the disease was refractory, from a patient treated with antithyroid drugs. All receptors come from a female donor with Graves disease.

This clonotype was seen at least ten times. The chain carries TRBV7-2 and TRBJ2-5, with D possibly TRBD2 on 5 matching bases. Trimming cost V 5 bases and J 0 bases, with 7 bases left between them. The CDR3 runs to 13 residues. CDR1 is SGHTA, CDR2 FQGNSA, per germline. The CDR3 is CASSPDYQETQYF. CDR3 bases: TGTGCCAGCAGCCCGGACTACCAAGAGACCCAGTACTTC. The whole variable domain, filled in from reference TRBV7-2 and TRBJ2-5, reads GAGVSQSPSNKVTEKGKDVELRCDPISGHTALYWYRQSLGQGLEFLIYFQGNSAPDKSGLPSDRFSAERTGGSVSTLTIQRTQQEDSAVYLCASSPDYQETQYFGPGTRLLVL.

This clonotype was counted a few times. The chain combines TRBV29-1 with TRBJ2-7; the D is unclear. The germline CDR1 and CDR2 sequences are SQVTM and ANQGSEA. This CDR3 contains 13 residues. V shed 7 bases and J shed 0 bases, with 13 bases lying between them. Here the CDR3 reads CSATTDFSYEQYF. For the CDR3, the DNA is TGCAGCGCAACGACTGATTTCTCCTACGAGCAGTACTTC.

This clonotype was seen many times. The chain combines TRBV11-2 with TRBJ2-5; 8 nucleotides agree with TRBD2. Germline V gives CDR1 SGHAT, CDR2 FQNNGV. CDR3 size: 15 residues. V shed 3 bases, J shed 7 bases, and the junction held 10 bases outside the gene matches. The CDR3 loop is CASSLGGLVGGTQYF. CDR3 coding DNA: TGTGCCAGCAGCTTGGGGGGACTAGTAGGAGGGACCCAGTACTTC.

The J gene is TRBJ2-5, the V gene TRBV11-2, with D possibly TRBD1 on 6 matching bases. The CDR3 is 14 residues long. V was pared by 3 bases and J by 2 bases, with 10 bases between. Germline CDR1 reads SGHAT; CDR2 reads FQNNGV. CDR3 in amino acids: CASSFFQGQETQYF. The CDR3 nucleotides are TGTGCCAGCAGCTTTTTTCAGGGGCAAGAGACCCAGTACTTC.

The gene calls are TRBV7-9 and TRBJ2-7; D call uncertain. The CDR3 has 14 residues. V dropped 4 bases and J dropped 2 bases, with 12 bases sitting between them. Germline V gives CDR1 SEHNR, CDR2 FQNEAQ (reference sequence). The CDR3 DNA reads TGTGCCAGCAGCTCGGACCCAGATACCTACGAGCAGTACTTC. It is translated as CASSSDPDTYEQYF.

This chain joins TRBV25-1 and TRBJ2-6; no reliable D call. CDR3 size: 16 residues. The germline gives CDR1 MGHDK, CDR2 SYGVNS. V was pared by 6 bases and J by 0 bases, with 12 bases between. CDR3 DNA sequence: TGTGCCAGCAGCGACAAGATGATCTCTGGGGCCAACGTCCTGACTTTC. This sequence encodes CASSDKMISGANVLTF.

As for this clonotype: A read error may explain this, as a much larger clone is one base away. This CDR3 reads CAWTSNTEASF. The CDR3 DNA reads TGTGCCTGGACGTCGAACACTGAAGCTTCCTTT. This chain uses TRBV30 with TRBJ1-1; D gene uncertain. There are 11 residues in the CDR3. Germline V gene data show CDR1 as GTSNPN and CDR2 as SVGIG (reference sequence).

This clonotype occurred a few times. CDR3: CASSVSPSGTSGRFGHEQYF. The DNA for the CDR3 is TGTGCCAGCAGCGTATCCCCCTCCGGGACTAGCGGGAGATTCGGTCACGAGCAGTACTTC. V usage is TRBV9 and J usage is TRBJ2-7; 14 bases line up with TRBD2. CDR3 length: 20 amino acids. CDR1 and CDR2 (germline): SGDLS, YYNGEE. The junction had 17 bases not matched to a gene; V was cut back by 1 base and J by 5 bases.

This clonotype was observed a few times. The V call is TRBV19, the J call TRBJ2-3; TRBD1 is a possible D gene (6 bases). The ends were cut back, 4 bases at V and 0 bases at J, with 11 bases in the middle. The CDR3 covers 15 residues. Germline V gene data show CDR1 as LNHDA and CDR2 as SQIVND (reference sequence). In DNA form, the CDR3 reads TGTGCCAGTAGTACCCCCAGGGGAAGCACAGATACGCAGTATTTT. It specifies CASSTPRGSTDTQYF.

This clonotype was recorded a few times. V is TRBV29-1 and J is TRBJ2-1; no clear D. V lost 1 base, J lost 2 bases, and 9 bases lay in between. This CDR3 comprises 14 residues. Germline CDR1 SQVTM, CDR2 ANQGSEA. As DNA, the CDR3 is TGCAGCGTTGAAGGCAGTTTCGCCTACAATGAGCAGTTCTTC. Protein product: CSVEGSFAYNEQFF.

The J gene is TRBJ2-3, the V gene TRBV5-1; D is perhaps TRBD1 (6 bases). This CDR3 is built from 14 residues. The germline CDR1 and CDR2 sequences are SGHRS and YFSETQ. Trimming left V 3 bases short and J 3 bases short, with 11 bases between. This CDR3 is CASSWQRGTDTQYF. DNA for the CDR3: TGCGCCAGCAGCTGGCAGAGGGGGACAGATACGCAGTATTTT.

This clonotype was seen at least ten times. The V call is TRBV2, the J call TRBJ1-2; 7 nucleotides match TRBD1. Trimming cost V 9 bases and J 4 bases; bases outside gene matches: 20. CDR1 is SNHLY, CDR2 FYNNEI, per germline. The length of the CDR3 is 17 residues. The CDR3 nucleotides are TGTGCCAGAGGGATCCGGGACAGTTTTTTTGGGCCCTATGGCTACACCTTC. This translates into CARGIRDSFFGPYGYTF.

In its sample, this clonotype was seen many times. The chain has TRBV6-1 and TRBJ2-5; 9 bases are a match to TRBD2. After removal of 6 bases from V and 2 bases from J, the junction contained 7 bases not matched to a gene. This CDR3 is built from 15 residues. Germline V lookup: CDR1 MNHNS, CDR2 SASEGT. The CDR3 DNA follows: TGTGCCAGCAGAACCGGGACTAGCCCTCAAGAGACCCAGTACTTC. As protein: CASRTGTSPQETQYF.

The V gene is TRBV6-1, the J gene TRBJ2-1; the D gene is possibly TRBD2 (6 bases). This CDR3 spans 14 amino acids. Germline V lookup: CDR1 MNHNS, CDR2 SASEGT. The V and J ends lost 6 bases and 4 bases respectively, with 13 bases between them. CDR3 in amino acids: CASRPGLEYNEQFF. CDR3 nucleotides: TGTGCCAGCAGACCGGGACTGGAGTACAATGAGCAGTTCTTC.

The chain combines TRBV15 with TRBJ1-2, with D uncertain. Germline V lookup: CDR1 LNHNV, CDR2 YYDKDF (reference sequence). The CDR3 has 13 amino acids. Trimming stripped 0 bases from V and 5 bases from J, with 7 bases between. CDR3 residues: CATSREREYGYTF. Here the CDR3 DNA reads TGTGCCACCAGCAGAGAGCGCGAGTATGGCTACACCTTC.

Ten or more counts support this clonotype. CDR3 protein: CASIKQGAGETQYF. CDR3 sequence (DNA): TGTGCCAGCATAAAACAGGGGGCTGGGGAGACCCAGTACTTC. The chain recombines TRBV11-3 with TRBJ2-5; TRBD1 aligns across 9 bases. This CDR3 has 14 residues. The germline V gene encodes CDR1 SGHNT and CDR2 YENEEA. V was clipped by 7 bases and J by 5 bases; unmatched bases: 8. Drawing the rest from reference TRBV11-3 and TRBJ2-5, the complete variable domain is EAGVVQSPRYKIIEKKQPVAFWCNPISGHNTLYWYLQNLGQGPELLIRYENEEAVDDSQLPKDRFSAERLKGVDSTLKIQPAELGDSAVYLCASIKQGAGETQYFGPGTRLLVL.

The table lists this clonotype with a few counts. The chain recombines TRBV28 with TRBJ1-3, with a possible D match to TRBD1 (5 bases). The CDR3 is 13 residues long. V was shortened by 6 bases and J by 7 bases, with 13 bases between the two germline ends. The germline V gene encodes CDR1 MDHEN and CDR2 SYDVKM. CDR3 sequence (DNA): TGTGCCAGCAGCCCTATCCGGGGGAACACCATATATTTT. This sequence encodes CASSPIRGNTIYF.

This chain links TRBV7-9 with TRBJ1-6, with D possibly matching TRBD1 (5 bases). Trimming cost V 3 bases and J 8 bases, with 11 bases left between them. The CDR3 is 14 residues long. Germline lookup yields CDR1 SEHNR and CDR2 FQNEAQ (reference sequence). Here the CDR3 reads CASSFRDSYSPLHF. CDR3 coding DNA: TGTGCCAGCAGCTTCCGGGACTCGTATTCACCCCTCCACTTT.

This clonotype was recorded many times. The V call is TRBV20-1, the J call TRBJ2-7; 8 bases match TRBD1. Germline V CDR1 and CDR2: DFQATT, SNEGSKA (reference sequence). There are 12 residues in the CDR3. J gave up 5 bases and V 8 bases, and 8 bases lay outside the gene matches. In DNA, the CDR3 is TGCAGTTACGGACAGGGAATGGACGAGCAGTACTTC. Its translation: CSYGQGMDEQYF.

A remark on this clonotype: A far larger clone is off by one base, so a read error is likely. The chain recombines TRBV7-2 with TRBJ2-5, with 7 nucleotides matching TRBD2. V was pared by 6 bases and J by 4 bases, with 11 bases of the junction left unmatched. Looked up from germline, CDR1 is SGHTA and CDR2 is FQGNSA. This CDR3 has 15 amino acids. CDR3 DNA sequence: TGTGCCAGCAGTTTGGGACGGCAGCGGGGAGAGACCCAGTACTTC. This codes for CASSLGRQRGETQYF.

This clonotype was picked up many times. The gene calls are TRBV28 and TRBJ1-6; TRBD1 matches at 8 bases. CDR3 length equals 15 residues. V lost 7 bases and J lost 9; bases outside the gene matches: 11. CDR1 and CDR2 (germline): MDHEN, SYDVKM. CDR3 in DNA: TGTGCCAGCACCCGACGGACAGGGACAGGTTCACCCCTCCACTTT. Protein product: CASTRRTGTGSPLHF.

The chain has TRBV27 and TRBJ2-2; TRBD2 agrees at 9 bases. Trimming took 4 bases from V and 3 from J; bases not matched to a gene: 6. CDR3 length: 16 residues. The germline gives CDR1 MNHEY, CDR2 SMNVEV (reference sequence). CDR3 protein: CASSYLAGDDTGELFF. Written as DNA, the CDR3 is TGTGCCAGCAGTTACTTAGCGGGAGACGACACCGGGGAGCTGTTTTTT.

V and J are TRBV27 and TRBJ2-7, with 12 bases identical to TRBD2. Germline V gene data show CDR1 as MNHEY and CDR2 as SMNVEV (reference sequence). This CDR3 is built from 15 residues. V dropped 2 bases and J dropped 1; count of bases not matched to a gene: 0. CDR3 protein: CASSLLAGGSYEQYF. CDR3 nucleotide sequence: TGTGCCAGCAGTTTACTAGCGGGAGGGTCCTACGAGCAGTACTTC.

The rearrangement uses TRBV5-1 and TRBJ2-1; TRBD2 agrees at 7 bases. This CDR3 contains 15 residues. Germline V lookup: CDR1 SGHRS, CDR2 YFSETQ. Trimming removed 3 bases from V and 5 bases from J; junction bases left unmatched: 8. DNA for the CDR3: TGCGCCAGCAGCTACCTCTCGGGGGGAAACAATGAGCAGTTCTTC. The encoded protein is CASSYLSGGNNEQFF.